The present T cell receptor beta chain was sequenced within a study of quantifying T cell responses using KT2 cells. Study context: cDNA was made from DNase-treated RNA using alpha and beta constant primers.

This CDR3 comprises 11 residues. V was cut by 8 bases and J by 1 base, with 3 bases left in between. Germline V gives CDR1 GTSNPN, CDR2 SVGIG (reference sequence). An oligo carrying a UMI was ligated to the cDNA 3' end. The first PCR ran about 4 cycles with an equimolar RC1.1 and RC1.2 beta primer mix. TCRdb reprocessed the UMI-ligation and nested PCR reads with MiXCR, giving one entry per CDR3 protein. The table includes 40,000 to 50,000 distinct CDR3 sequences, over 15% detected once. The chain carries TRBV30 and TRBJ2-6; no reliable D call. The clonotype comes from a human donor. The sequenced material came from PBMCs spiked with cells of the T cell clone KT2. The CDR3 is CAKSGANVLTF. CDR3 bases: TGTGCCAAATCTGGGGCCAACGTCCTGACTTTC.